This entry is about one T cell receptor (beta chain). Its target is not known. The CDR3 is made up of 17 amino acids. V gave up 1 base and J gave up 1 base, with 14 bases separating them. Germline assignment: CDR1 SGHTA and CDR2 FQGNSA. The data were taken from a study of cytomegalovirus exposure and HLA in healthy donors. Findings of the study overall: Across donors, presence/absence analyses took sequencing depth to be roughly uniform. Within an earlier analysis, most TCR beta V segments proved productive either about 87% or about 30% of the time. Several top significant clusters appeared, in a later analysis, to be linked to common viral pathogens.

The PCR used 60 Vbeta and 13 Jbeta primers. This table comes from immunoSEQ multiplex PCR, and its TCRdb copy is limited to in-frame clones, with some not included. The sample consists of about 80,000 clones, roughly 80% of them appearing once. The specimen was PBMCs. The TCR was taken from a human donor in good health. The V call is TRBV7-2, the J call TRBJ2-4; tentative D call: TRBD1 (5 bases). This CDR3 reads CASSLDRQRYAKNIQYF. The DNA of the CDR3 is TGTGCCAGCAGCTTAGACAGGCAACGTTATGCCAAAAACATTCAGTACTTC.